These 28 T cell receptor beta chains came from one sample sequenced in a study of shared clonotypes between healthy human individuals. Terminally differentiated effector memory CD45RA+ cells were left out of the naive CD8 fraction, which was CD45RO-negative and positively selected for CCR7. Clones were sequenced by immunoSEQ multiplex PCR, and TCRdb holds only the in-frame ones, with some missing. The sample yields millions of clones, roughly 95% seen once. Sequenced: naive CD8+ T cells sorted from blood. These receptors were taken from a man younger than 35 in good health.

The genes are TRBV11-2 and TRBJ1-6, with TRBD1 identical over 9 bases. Germline CDR1 SGHAT, CDR2 FQNNGV. The CDR3 runs to 17 residues. After removal of 1 base from V and 3 bases from J, the junction contained 4 bases not matched to a gene. The CDR3, as DNA: TGTGCCAGCAGCTTAGGGGGGACAGGGATCTATAATTCACCCCTCCACTTT. Protein product: CASSLGGTGIYNSPLHF. Looking up the rest from reference TRBV11-2 and TRBJ1-6 gives the full variable domain: EAGVAQSPRYKIIEKRQSVAFWCNPISGHATLYWYQQILGQGPKLLIQFQNNGVVDDSQLPKDRFSAERLKGVDSTLKIQPAKLEDSAVYLCASSLGGTGIYNSPLHFGNGTRLTVT.

The DNA for the CDR3 is TGCGCCAGCAGCTCTTTCCCAGGGGGGACCTACGAGCAGTACTTC. Translating it yields CASSSFPGGTYEQYF. The gene calls are TRBV5-1 and TRBJ2-7; perhaps TRBD1 as D (7 bases). The CDR3 length is 15 residues. CDR1 is SGHRS and CDR2 is YFSETQ in the germline V gene. Trimming pared 3 bases from V and 2 bases from J, leaving 15 bases between.

This rearrangement joins TRBV19 to TRBJ1-6; no definite D call. CDR3 length: 13 amino acids. Germline CDR1 and CDR2: LNHDA and SQIVND (reference sequence). V was shortened by 3 bases and J by 8 bases, with 8 bases between the two germline ends. The CDR3 DNA is TGTGCCAGTAGTATTCTTGCGGATTCACCCCTCCACTTT. Its protein product is CASSILADSPLHF.

About this clone itself: The same CDR3 also results from other DNA sequences found in this sample. The chain links TRBV9 to TRBJ2-3; D gene uncertain. The CDR3 loop spans 13 amino acids. From germline, CDR1 is SGDLS and CDR2 YYNGEE. V was trimmed by 2 bases and J by 0 bases, leaving 4 bases between them. The CDR3 loop reads CASSVFSTDTQYF. The CDR3 bases are TGTGCCAGCAGCGTTTTTAGCACAGATACGCAGTATTTT. Full variable domain (rest looked up from reference TRBV9 and TRBJ2-3): DSGVTQTPKHLITATGQRVTLRCSPRSGDLSVYWYQQSLDQGLQFLIQYYNGEERAKGNILERFSAQQFPDLHSELNLSSLELGDSALYFCASSVFSTDTQYFGPGTRLTVL.

The rearrangement links TRBV28 to TRBJ2-5, with D perhaps given as TRBD1 or TRBD2 (6 bases each). CDR3 length: 14 residues. V was shortened by 2 bases and J by 5 bases, with 12 bases between the two germline ends. The germline V gene has CDR1 MDHEN and CDR2 SYDVKM. DNA of the CDR3: TGTGCCAGCAGTTTAGCAGGGGAGGACGAGACCCAGTACTTC. This translates into CASSLAGEDETQYF.

The chain employs TRBV27 and TRBJ2-7; 9 positions agree with TRBD1. CDR3 length: 14 residues. Trimming took 6 bases from V and 7 from J; bases not matched to a gene: 10. Per germline, CDR1 MNHEY and CDR2 SMNVEV (reference sequence). DNA of the CDR3: TGTGCCAGCAGCTATACAGGGGGCGGCGATGAGCAGTACTTC. Encoded protein: CASSYTGGGDEQYF.

The chain has TRBV6-5 and TRBJ2-7; tentative D call: TRBD1 (6 bases). The CDR3 covers 11 residues. Deletions cut 7 bases from V and 2 bases from J, with 6 bases between. Germline V gene data show CDR1 as MNHEY and CDR2 as SVGAGI. The CDR3 DNA reads TGTGCCAGCACAGGGGCCTACGAGCAGTACTTC. Translating gives CASTGAYEQYF.

The chain couples TRBV7-9 to TRBJ2-2; D may correspond to TRBD1 or TRBD2 (5 bases each). The germline CDR1 and CDR2 sequences are SEHNR and FQNEAQ (reference sequence). This CDR3 has 16 residues. V lost 1 base, J lost 2 bases, and 11 bases lay in between. The CDR3 is CASSLVGGSNTGELFF. The CDR3 bases are TGTGCCAGCAGCTTAGTTGGGGGATCTAACACCGGGGAGCTGTTTTTT.

The V call is TRBV7-9, the J call TRBJ1-2; 9 positions match TRBD1. The CDR3 extends over 18 amino acids. Trimming took 5 bases from V and 4 from J; bases not matched to a gene: 17. The germline V gene encodes CDR1 SEHNR and CDR2 FQNEAQ (reference sequence). The CDR3 sequence: CASSGRIPGQGWGYGYTF. The CDR3 nucleotides read TGTGCCAGCAGCGGAAGGATACCGGGACAGGGTTGGGGCTATGGCTACACCTTC.

J is TRBJ2-5 and V is TRBV27; 8 bases are shared with TRBD2. The germline CDR1 and CDR2 sequences are MNHEY and SMNVEV (reference sequence). V shed 5 bases and J 4 bases; nucleotides not matched to a gene: 12. The CDR3 consists of 16 residues. The CDR3: CASSQLADPRGETQYF. The DNA of the CDR3 is TGTGCCAGCAGTCAACTAGCGGACCCTCGGGGAGAGACCCAGTACTTC.

The chain recombines TRBV4-3 with TRBJ2-7, with 9 positions matching TRBD1. V trimming: 4 bases; J trimming: 6 bases; junction bases outside the gene matches: 7. CDR1 and CDR2 from the germline V gene are LGHNA and YSLEER. The CDR3 is made up of 14 amino acids. The CDR3 region has the DNA TGCGCCAGCAGCCCAGGGACAGGGTCGTTCGAGCAGTACTTC. Translated: CASSPGTGSFEQYF.

The chain joins TRBV30 to TRBJ1-4, with D hard to call. V lost 5 bases and J lost 0, with 10 bases in between. The length of the CDR3 is 14 residues. Germline V lookup: CDR1 GTSNPN, CDR2 SVGIG (reference sequence). CDR3 sequence: CAWGLEATNEKLFF. The CDR3 DNA is TGTGCCTGGGGACTAGAGGCAACTAATGAAAAACTGTTTTTT.

V gene TRBV2 combines with J gene TRBJ2-7; 9 nucleotides match TRBD2. Germline V lookup: CDR1 SNHLY, CDR2 FYNNEI. The V segment lost 4 bases and the J segment 3 bases; nucleotides outside the gene matches: 1. This CDR3 has 13 amino acids. The chain's CDR3 is CASSVLAGYEQYF. The CDR3 DNA reads TGTGCCAGCAGTGTACTAGCGGGCTACGAGCAGTACTTC.

V gene TRBV2 combines with J gene TRBJ2-1, with 9 positions matching TRBD2. Germline assignment: CDR1 SNHLY and CDR2 FYNNEI. Trimming removed 0 bases from V and 1 base from J; junction bases left unmatched: 4. The CDR3 contains 17 residues. Here the CDR3 reads CASSEASGRRSYNEQFF. CDR3 in DNA: TGTGCCAGCAGTGAAGCTAGCGGGAGAAGATCCTACAATGAGCAGTTCTTC.

The chain has TRBV11-2 and TRBJ2-7; D call uncertain. V was shortened by 6 bases and J by 0 bases, with 12 bases between the two germline ends. Germline V lookup: CDR1 SGHAT, CDR2 FQNNGV. The CDR3 extends over 14 amino acids. The CDR3 DNA reads as TGTGCCAGCAGTTGGACGGTGGGCTCCTACGAGCAGTACTTC. Translating it yields CASSWTVGSYEQYF.

V is TRBV15 and J is TRBJ2-7, with 7 bases fitting TRBD1. The J segment lost 3 bases and the V segment lost 5 bases, leaving 10 bases of the junction unmatched. The CDR3 covers 15 residues. Germline V gives CDR1 LNHNV, CDR2 YYDKDF (reference sequence). CDR3 region: CATSGSRGFGYEQYF. Written as DNA, the CDR3 is TGTGCCACCAGCGGCAGCAGGGGGTTCGGCTACGAGCAGTACTTC.

About this clone itself: Other DNA variants within this sample encode the same CDR3. J is TRBJ1-5 and V is TRBV6-5, with D unresolved. This CDR3 is 13 amino acids long. V dropped 2 bases and J dropped 4 bases, with 6 bases sitting between them. Germline CDR1 reads MNHEY; CDR2 reads SVGAGI. This CDR3 reads CASSYGANQPQHF. DNA of the CDR3: TGTGCCAGCAGTTACGGAGCAAATCAGCCCCAGCATTTT.

This chain links TRBV7-9 with TRBJ1-4, with D possibly TRBD1 on 6 matching bases. This CDR3 comprises 12 residues. Trimming pared 11 bases from V and 8 bases from J, leaving 15 bases between. Germline V lookup: CDR1 SEHNR, CDR2 FQNEAQ (reference sequence). The CDR3 DNA sequence: TGTGCCGGGGGGGACATAGGGGAAAAACTGTTTTTT. Residues: CAGGDIGEKLFF.

The rearrangement joins TRBV7-2 to TRBJ2-3, with TRBD2 as a possible D gene (6 bases). This CDR3 has 18 amino acids. From germline, CDR1 is SGHTA and CDR2 FQGNSA. Trimming left V 3 bases short and J 3 bases short, with 22 bases between. CDR3 sequence (DNA): TGTGCCAGCAGCTTCCCACTAGCCGAGCCCACTCAAACAGATACGCAGTATTTT. This codes for CASSFPLAEPTQTDTQYF.

Turning to this clone: In the same sample, other DNA sequences code for this CDR3. The chain recombines TRBV9 with TRBJ2-2; TRBD2 might be the D (5 bases). V lost 0 bases and J lost 4, with 7 bases in between. Germline V gene lookup returns CDR1 SGDLS and CDR2 YYNGEE. The CDR3 sequence is 14 residues long. The CDR3 here is CASSVGGSTGELFF. CDR3 nucleotide sequence: TGTGCCAGCAGCGTAGGAGGGTCCACCGGGGAGCTGTTTTTT.

The genes are TRBV4-2 and TRBJ1-6; D uncertain. The CDR3 spans 20 residues. Germline V gives CDR1 LGHNA, CDR2 YNFKEQ. V lost 4 bases, J lost 5 bases, and 27 bases lay in between. The CDR3 DNA follows: TGTGCCAGCAGCCCATCGGCGGGAGGTAGGGTCGGTATCGATAATTCACCCCTCCACTTT. This codes for CASSPSAGGRVGIDNSPLHF.

With regard to this clone: Distinct nucleotide sequences in the sample also encode this CDR3. This chain uses TRBV6-5 with TRBJ2-2; tentatively, D is TRBD2 (6 bases). V was trimmed by 0 bases and J by 5 bases, leaving 7 bases between them. Germline V gene sequence: CDR1 MNHEY, CDR2 SVGAGI. The CDR3 runs 14 residues. CDR3 sequence reads: CASSYSGGTGELFF. CDR3 DNA sequence: TGTGCCAGCAGTTACTCTGGGGGGACCGGGGAGCTGTTTTTT.

The chain couples TRBV15 to TRBJ1-2, with 7 bases aligning to TRBD1. The CDR3 consists of 15 residues. V was clipped by 3 bases and J by 8 bases; unmatched bases: 12. The germline CDR1 and CDR2 sequences are LNHNV and YYDKDF (reference sequence). The CDR3 sequence is CATSSRDRTFGGYTF. The DNA of the CDR3 is TGTGCCACCAGCAGCCGGGACAGAACCTTTGGGGGCTACACCTTC.

Regarding this clone: The sample contains more than one DNA sequence encoding this CDR3. V gene TRBV11-2 combines with J gene TRBJ2-7; D is ambiguous. Germline values: CDR1 SGHAT, CDR2 FQNNGV. The V and J ends lost 1 base and 2 bases respectively, with 9 bases between them. The CDR3 runs 14 residues. The CDR3 sequence is CASSLAGPTYEQYF. The CDR3 nucleotides are TGTGCCAGCAGCTTAGCCGGCCCAACCTACGAGCAGTACTTC.

This clone is a singleton in its sample. V is TRBV28 and J is TRBJ1-5; D ambiguous. The CDR3 loop spans 14 amino acids. The germline CDR1 and CDR2 sequences are MDHEN and SYDVKM. V dropped 3 bases and J dropped 0 bases, with 6 bases sitting between them. CDR3: CASSFPDSNQPQHF. CDR3 bases: TGTGCCAGCAGTTTCCCAGATAGCAATCAGCCCCAGCATTTT. Full variable domain (rest looked up from reference TRBV28 and TRBJ1-5): DVKVTQSSRYLVKRTGEKVFLECVQDMDHENMFWYRQDPGLGLRLIYFSYDVKMKEKGDIPEGYSVSREKKERFSLILESASTNQTSMYLCASSFPDSNQPQHFGDGTRLSIL.

Comments on this clone: Other DNA sequences of this sample code for an identical CDR3. The V call is TRBV19, the J call TRBJ2-7, with unresolved D. Between the trimmed V and J ends, which lost 3 bases and 0 bases, there was a span of 9 bases. CDR3 length: 14 amino acids. CDR1 is LNHDA, CDR2 SQIVND, per germline (reference sequence). The CDR3 DNA is TGTGCCAGTAGTATCTCCGGCAGCTCCTACGAGCAGTACTTC. Translating it yields CASSISGSSYEQYF.

This clone was seen once. This chain joins TRBV27 and TRBJ1-1; 7 bases map to TRBD1. From germline, CDR1 is MNHEY and CDR2 SMNVEV (reference sequence). V lost 2 bases, J lost 7 bases, and 4 bases stayed unmatched. The CDR3 is 13 amino acids. The CDR3, as DNA: TGTGCCAGCAGTTTAGGGCAGGGGGTTGAAGCTTTCTTT. Amino acids: CASSLGQGVEAFF.

J is TRBJ1-1 and V is TRBV11-2, with TRBD1 identical over 7 bases. Germline CDR1 SGHAT, CDR2 FQNNGV. The CDR3 consists of 14 residues. The V segment lost 4 bases and the J segment 5 bases; nucleotides outside the gene matches: 7. CDR3 sequence (DNA): TGTGCCAGCAGCTCCCCCCAGGGGGGAACTGAAGCTTTCTTT. It specifies CASSSPQGGTEAFF.